The 26 T cell receptor beta chains given below trace back to one sample, sequenced in a study of response to subunit inactivated influenza vaccine. TCRdb independently ran MiXCR on the RT-PCR reads; one entry per CDR3 protein. The sample carries roughly 620,000 distinct CDR3 sequences, roughly 10% recorded once. The same sample was also used in a study of T cells expressing NK-cell markers. That report notes: UMI-tagged 5'RACE template switching yielded the TCR beta cDNA.

The sequenced sample was PBMCs from blood, obtained on the day of vaccination. The receptors were sampled from a man in his fifties who received an inactivated influenza vaccine.

The rearrangement joins TRBV6-2 or TRBV6-3 to TRBJ2-2; no clear D gene. Germline values: CDR1 MNHEY, CDR2 SVGEGT. This CDR3 has 14 residues. Trimming took 1 base from V and 5 from J, leaving 8 bases between them. In DNA, the CDR3 is TGTGCCAGCAGTTACTTTACAGTGACCGGGGAGCTGTTTTTT. It specifies CASSYFTVTGELFF.

A few counts support this clonotype. The chain has TRBV20-1 and TRBJ2-1; the match to TRBD2 covers 9 bases. Germline V gene lookup returns CDR1 DFQATT and CDR2 SNEGSKA (reference sequence). V shed 1 base, J shed 3 bases, and the junction held 4 bases outside the gene matches. CDR3 size: 15 residues. In DNA, the CDR3 is TGCAGTGCTAGAGCCCGGCGGGAGGGCTACAATGAGCAGTTCTTC. Its protein product is CSARARREGYNEQFF.

The rearrangement joins TRBV27 to TRBJ2-3; tentatively, D is TRBD1 (6 bases). V lost 5 bases to trimming and J lost 7 bases, with 22 bases between them. The CDR3 consists of 16 residues. CDR1 is MNHEY and CDR2 is SMNVEV in the germline V gene (reference sequence). As DNA, the CDR3 is TGTGCCAGCAGTCAACAGGGAATCCGAAACGTTCATACGCAGTATTTT. It is translated as CASSQQGIRNVHTQYF.

The chain employs TRBV5-1 and TRBJ2-1; 9 nucleotides match TRBD2. The CDR3 covers 17 residues. The V gene end was trimmed by 7 bases and the J gene end by 1 base; junction bases not matched to a gene: 12. CDR1 and CDR2 (germline): SGHRS, YFSETQ. CDR3 sequence reads: CASDSGGYTKSYNEQFF. Written as DNA, the CDR3 is TGCGCCAGCGATAGCGGGGGATATACCAAATCCTACAATGAGCAGTTCTTC.

The rearrangement links TRBV5-1 to TRBJ1-2; 7 bases are a match to TRBD1. J gave up 0 bases and V 4 bases, and 9 bases lay outside the gene matches. The CDR3 sequence is 16 residues long. Germline values: CDR1 SGHRS, CDR2 YFSETQ. This chain's CDR3 is CASSPWTGRANYGYTF. In DNA form, the CDR3 reads TGCGCCAGCAGCCCCTGGACAGGACGAGCTAACTATGGCTACACCTTC.

J is TRBJ2-1 and V is TRBV30, with TRBD2 matching over 7 bases. The V gene's germline CDR1 is GTSNPN and CDR2 SVGIG (reference sequence). Trimming cost V 2 bases and J 4 bases; bases outside gene matches: 17. There are 18 residues in the CDR3. CDR3 DNA sequence: TGTGCCTGGAGTCGTAGAGCGGGACCCCTCTTATCTTACAATGAGCAGTTCTTC. Translated, it gives CAWSRRAGPLLSYNEQFF.

This sequence joins TRBV20-1 and TRBJ1-3; D ambiguous. V shed 2 bases and J shed 4 bases, with 12 bases lying between them. This CDR3 has 14 amino acids. Germline V gene lookup returns CDR1 DFQATT and CDR2 SNEGSKA (reference sequence). CDR3: CSARRAGGGNTIYF. The CDR3 DNA sequence: TGCAGTGCTAGAAGGGCGGGAGGAGGAAACACCATATATTTT.

J is TRBJ2-2 and V is TRBV7-2; D gene uncertain. With 8 bases removed from V and 0 bases from J, the gap between germline ends came to 13 bases. The CDR3 has 15 residues. From germline, CDR1 is SGHTA and CDR2 FQGNSA. CDR3 nucleotide sequence: TGTGCCAGCTCGGCGGTTGGGGCGAACACCGGGGAGCTGTTTTTT. It codes for CASSAVGANTGELFF. Drawing the rest from reference TRBV7-2 and TRBJ2-2, the complete variable domain is GAGVSQSPSNKVTEKGKDVELRCDPISGHTALYWYRQSLGQGLEFLIYFQGNSAPDKSGLPSDRFSAERTGGSVSTLTIQRTQQEDSAVYLCASSAVGANTGELFFGEGSRLTVL.

This clonotype was counted only a few times. This chain links TRBV4-3 with TRBJ2-3; weak D call: TRBD2 (6 bases). The CDR3 has 15 residues. Germline CDR1 reads LGHNA; CDR2 reads YSLEER. V lost 0 bases, J lost 4 bases, and 11 bases lay in between. CDR3 sequence: CASSQDDGRADTQYF. The CDR3, as DNA: TGCGCCAGCAGCCAAGATGACGGGAGAGCAGATACGCAGTATTTT.

The chain recombines TRBV20-1 with TRBJ2-7, with 7 bases aligning to TRBD1. J was trimmed by 2 bases and V by 5 bases; bases with no gene match: 6. The CDR3 contains 13 residues. In germline, CDR1 is DFQATT, CDR2 SNEGSKA (reference sequence). Written as DNA, the CDR3 is TGCAGTGCTCATCGGGACAGTACCTACGAGCAGTACTTC. Protein sequence: CSAHRDSTYEQYF.

At least ten counts were recorded for this clonotype. The gene calls are TRBV10-3 and TRBJ2-7; 11 bases line up with TRBD2. The CDR3 spans 14 residues. Trimming cost V 8 bases and J 4 bases; bases outside gene matches: 7. Germline V gene lookup returns CDR1 ENHRY and CDR2 SYGVKD. CDR3 protein: CAIRGTSGSYEQYF. For the CDR3, the DNA is TGTGCCATCCGTGGCACTAGCGGGAGTTACGAGCAGTACTTC.

This clonotype showed up many times. The genes are TRBV11-1 and TRBJ1-4; 8 bases agree with TRBD1. In germline, CDR1 is SGHAT, CDR2 FQDESV (reference sequence). J was trimmed by 1 base and V by 5 bases; bases with no gene match: 12. The CDR3 consists of 18 residues. The CDR3 nucleotides are TGTGCCAGCAGCCCCACAATTGCAGGGGGCCTAACTAATGAAAAACTGTTTTTT. Translation: CASSPTIAGGLTNEKLFF.

CDR3 region: CASVTTTTGLNEQFF. DNA for the CDR3: TGTGCCAGCGTTACAACAACGACAGGGCTTAATGAGCAGTTCTTC. The J gene is TRBJ2-1, the V gene TRBV6-7, with TRBD1 matching 7 bases. TRBV6-7 is annotated as an ORF whose role is uncertain. V trimming: 8 bases; J trimming: 7 bases; junction bases outside the gene matches: 14. CDR3 size: 15 residues.

Ten or more counts support this clonotype. The chain employs TRBV12-3 or TRBV12-4 and TRBJ2-7; 7 positions agree with TRBD1. The CDR3 has 13 residues. V shed 8 bases, J shed 2 bases, and the junction held 6 bases outside the gene matches. This CDR3 is CASGTGTAYEQYF. CDR3 DNA: TGTGCCAGCGGTACCGGGACAGCCTACGAGCAGTACTTC.

This clonotype was detected a few times. The chain joins TRBV7-2 to TRBJ2-2; D is undetermined. The CDR3 loop spans 14 amino acids. Germline CDR1 is SGHTA and CDR2 is FQGNSA. V was clipped by 0 bases and J by 6 bases, with 8 bases between them. The CDR3 is CASSLAFSAGELFF. The CDR3 DNA follows: TGTGCCAGCAGCTTAGCATTTTCGGCCGGGGAGCTGTTTTTT.

The V and J genes are TRBV3-1 and TRBJ2-1; unclear D gene. This CDR3 is 12 amino acids long. The germline gives CDR1 LGHDT, CDR2 YNNKEL (reference sequence). The V and J ends lost 1 base and 9 bases respectively, with 7 bases between them. CDR3 sequence: CASSQGVSEQFF. Here the CDR3 DNA reads TGTGCCAGCAGCCAAGGAGTGAGTGAGCAGTTCTTC.

This clonotype was seen only a few times. The chain carries TRBV12-3 or TRBV12-4 and TRBJ1-2, with 8 bases identical to TRBD1. V dropped 11 bases and J dropped 7; count of bases not matched to a gene: 12. The CDR3 extends over 13 amino acids. CDR3 nucleotides: TGTGCCGTCACCCGGCAGGGGGCGCTTGGCTACACCTTC. Translating it yields CAVTRQGALGYTF.

This clonotype appeared a few times. This rearrangement joins TRBV29-1 to TRBJ1-1; 7 bases fit TRBD1. The CDR3 has 16 residues. Trimming cost V 4 bases and J 0 bases; bases outside gene matches: 11. From germline, CDR1 is SQVTM and CDR2 ANQGSEA. The CDR3 sequence is CSVASGTVSLNTEAFF. The CDR3 DNA reads as TGCAGCGTTGCGAGCGGGACAGTTAGCCTGAACACTGAAGCTTTCTTT.

The chain employs TRBV20-1 and TRBJ2-5, with D tentatively TRBD2 (6 bases). V was clipped by 0 bases and J by 2 bases, with 16 bases between them. The CDR3 totals 16 residues. Germline values: CDR1 DFQATT, CDR2 SNEGSKA (reference sequence). The CDR3 DNA is TGCAGTGCTAGAGATCCCGAGCGGGTACTACAAGAGACCCAGTACTTC. Its translation: CSARDPERVLQETQYF.

This clonotype occurred a few times. The V gene is TRBV6-5, the J gene TRBJ2-1; TRBD2 might be the D (6 bases). The CDR3 totals 15 residues. V lost 4 bases and J lost 0, with 10 bases in between. The germline V gene has CDR1 MNHEY and CDR2 SVGAGI. The CDR3 reads CASSSGVLSYNEQFF. The CDR3 bases are TGTGCCAGCAGTTCGGGGGTTCTCTCCTACAATGAGCAGTTCTTC.

In its sample, this clonotype was seen a few times. The V call is TRBV20-1, the J call TRBJ2-7, with 7 bases aligning to TRBD1. Germline V gene sequence: CDR1 DFQATT, CDR2 SNEGSKA (reference sequence). This CDR3 contains 13 residues. CDR3 region: CSSTGVEGYEQYF. In DNA form, the CDR3 reads TGCAGCTCCACAGGGGTAGAAGGCTACGAGCAGTACTTC.

This clonotype was recorded at least ten times. This rearrangement joins TRBV12-3 or TRBV12-4 to TRBJ1-1; D call uncertain. The CDR3 runs to 12 residues. Trimming removed 6 bases from V and 0 bases from J, with 5 bases in between. As DNA, the CDR3 is TGTGCCAGCAGAACCCTGAACACTGAAGCTTTCTTT. Translation: CASRTLNTEAFF.

The CDR3 DNA sequence: TGCAGCGTTGCCAGGGGGCGAGGCTACACCTTC. Its protein is CSVARGRGYTF. V usage is TRBV29-1 and J usage is TRBJ1-2; 8 bases are a match to TRBD1. The germline V gene has CDR1 SQVTM and CDR2 ANQGSEA. This CDR3 has 11 amino acids. Trimming cost V 4 bases and J 8 bases; bases outside gene matches: 3.

This chain joins TRBV5-1 and TRBJ2-5; 8 bases are a match to TRBD1. Germline CDR1 is SGHRS and CDR2 is YFSETQ. Unmatched junction bases numbered 5, after V lost 0 bases and J lost 1 base. This CDR3 contains 16 residues. CDR3 sequence reads: CASSLARTGLQETQYF. In DNA, the CDR3 is TGCGCCAGCAGCTTGGCACGGACAGGGCTCCAAGAGACCCAGTACTTC. Full variable domain (remainder filled in from reference TRBV5-1 and TRBJ2-5): KAGVTQTPRYLIKTRGQQVTLSCSPISGHRSVSWYQQTPGQGLQFLFEYFSETQRNKGNFPGRFSGRQFSNSRSEMNVSTLELGDSALYLCASSLARTGLQETQYFGPGTRLLVL.

This chain joins TRBV11-2 and TRBJ2-3; 14 positions match TRBD2. Per the germline V gene, CDR1 is SGHAT and CDR2 is FQNNGV. CDR3 length equals 16 residues. The junction had 4 bases not matched to a gene; V was cut back by 5 bases and J by 3 bases. The CDR3 nucleotides are TGTGCCAGCAGCCGAGGGACTAGCGGGGGTACAGATACGCAGTATTTT. Its protein product is CASSRGTSGGTDTQYF.

Only a few counts were recorded for this clonotype. The chain links TRBV12-3 or TRBV12-4 to TRBJ1-6, with D possibly being TRBD1 (6 bases). Trimming left V 3 bases short and J 9 bases short, with 15 bases between. The CDR3 sequence is 15 residues long. The CDR3 sequence: CASSFGQGTSSPLHF. The CDR3 DNA is TGTGCCAGCAGTTTTGGGCAGGGGACATCTTCACCCCTCCACTTT.